These 17 T cell receptor beta chains share one sample of origin, sequenced in a study of Ad26.COV2.S vaccination and SARS-CoV-2 variants. Treatment reported: some 20 received Ad26.COV2.S at low or high dose, single or two shots; five or six received placebo; per-sample allocation not given. Specimens were obtained on day 63 following the first vaccine or placebo injection. The data were produced by immunoSEQ multiplex PCR, yet TCRdb's version contains in-frame clones alone and is incomplete. The data contain 400,000 to 500,000 clones, roughly 89% of them singletons. Sequenced material: peripheral blood, taken in a trial of Ad26.COV2.S vaccine versus placebo. The receptors here all came from a person between 18 and 65 years old who received the Ad26.COV2.S COVID-19 vaccine or a placebo.

The DNA of the CDR3 is TGTGCCAGCAGCTTAGGGGGAGGCCAGCCCCAGCATTTT. This codes for CASSLGGGQPQHF. The chain employs TRBV5-6 and TRBJ1-5; maybe TRBD1 (6 bases). This CDR3 is built from 13 residues. V was pared by 2 bases and J by 7 bases, with 10 bases between. Germline V gene data show CDR1 as SGHDT and CDR2 as YYEEEE.

The chain joins TRBV6-5 to TRBJ2-7; tentative D call: TRBD2 (8 bases). This CDR3 comprises 15 residues. Per germline, CDR1 MNHEY and CDR2 SVGAGI. Trimming cost V 6 bases and J 2 bases, with 17 bases left between them. The CDR3 nucleotides read TGTGCCAGCAGGATAGCGGGACAGTGGACCTACGAGCAGTACTTC. This encodes CASRIAGQWTYEQYF.

J is TRBJ2-2 and V is TRBV5-1; D may match TRBD1 or TRBD2 (6 bases each). V lost 7 bases and J lost 6, with 16 bases in between. CDR3 length: 14 amino acids. Germline CDR1 is SGHRS and CDR2 is YFSETQ. The CDR3 bases are TGCGCCAGCGCCGTGCTGGGGGGCCCCGGGGAGCTGTTTTTT. This codes for CASAVLGGPGELFF.

This chain uses TRBV5-6 with TRBJ1-6; no clear D. Trimming stripped 0 bases from V and 3 bases from J, with 7 bases between. CDR3 length: 15 amino acids. Germline CDR1 SGHDT, CDR2 YYEEEE. The CDR3 sequence: CASSLEAIYNSPLHF. The CDR3 nucleotides read TGTGCCAGCAGCTTGGAGGCAATCTATAATTCACCCCTCCACTTT.

The gene calls are TRBV6-5 and TRBJ2-2, with TRBD1 matching 10 bases. The length of the CDR3 is 16 residues. The germline CDR1 and CDR2 sequences are MNHEY and SVGAGI. V lost 4 bases, J lost 6 bases, and 8 bases stayed unmatched. In DNA form, the CDR3 reads TGTGCCAGCAGTTTATCAGCGACAGGGGGCCCCGGGGAGCTGTTTTTT. This encodes CASSLSATGGPGELFF.

The CDR3 is CASSRDRGNTEAFF. CDR3 sequence (DNA): TGTGCCAGCTCCCGGGACAGGGGGAACACTGAAGCTTTCTTT. The gene calls are TRBV18 and TRBJ1-1; 10 nucleotides align to TRBD1. The V segment lost 6 bases and the J segment 1 base; nucleotides outside the gene matches: 2. Germline V gene lookup returns CDR1 KGHSH and CDR2 LQKENI. This CDR3 is 14 amino acids long.

The chain recombines TRBV6-1 with TRBJ2-1, with D uncertain. The germline V gene encodes CDR1 MNHNS and CDR2 SASEGT. Trimming cost V 2 bases and J 0 bases, with 11 bases left between them. This CDR3 contains 16 residues. The CDR3 sequence: CASSEYGHSSYNEQFF. The DNA for the CDR3 is TGTGCCAGCAGTGAATACGGCCACAGCTCCTACAATGAGCAGTTCTTC.

V usage is TRBV5-4 and J usage is TRBJ1-4, with 8 bases fitting TRBD1. The V segment lost 4 bases and the J segment 5 bases; nucleotides outside the gene matches: 4. CDR1 SGHNT and CDR2 YYREEE come from the germline V gene (reference sequence). The CDR3 sequence is 14 residues long. CDR3 coding DNA: TGTGCCAGCAGCGCGGGACAGGAGAATGAAAAACTGTTTTTT. This gives the protein CASSAGQENEKLFF.

This chain uses TRBV7-9 with TRBJ2-2, with 12 positions matching TRBD2. In germline, CDR1 is SEHNR, CDR2 FQNEAQ (reference sequence). J was trimmed by 7 bases and V by 8 bases; bases with no gene match: 11. CDR3 length equals 16 residues. The CDR3 loop reads CASGLGLAGSVGELFF. In DNA, the CDR3 is TGTGCCAGCGGCCTAGGACTAGCGGGATCCGTCGGGGAGCTGTTTTTT.

The rearrangement links TRBV12-3 or TRBV12-4 to TRBJ2-1; D is unresolved. CDR3 length: 13 amino acids. V lost 6 bases and J 12 bases, leaving 18 bases between the germline ends. CDR3 region: CASSTGPPYWQFF. The CDR3, as DNA: TGTGCCAGCAGCACCGGGCCCCCCTATTGGCAGTTCTTC.

This rearrangement joins TRBV4-1 to TRBJ2-7; D possibly corresponds to TRBD1 (5 bases). Trimming pared 1 base from V and 8 bases from J, leaving 12 bases between. The CDR3 has 13 amino acids. Germline CDR1 reads MGHRA; CDR2 reads YSYEKL. The CDR3 protein is CASSQGLDNKQYF. The CDR3 DNA is TGCGCCAGCAGCCAAGGATTGGACAATAAGCAGTACTTC.

This chain links TRBV18 with TRBJ2-7; 9 nucleotides agree with TRBD1. V gave up 6 bases and J gave up 3 bases; unmatched junction bases: 9. The CDR3 is 15 residues long. Germline V CDR1 and CDR2: KGHSH, LQKENI. The CDR3 spells CASSRGQGPNYEQYF. DNA for the CDR3: TGTGCCAGCTCCCGGGGACAGGGCCCTAACTACGAGCAGTACTTC. Full variable domain (outside the CDR3, taken from reference TRBV18 and TRBJ2-7): NAGVMQNPRHLVRRRGQEARLRCSPMKGHSHVYWYRQLPEEGLKFMVYLQKENIIDESGMPKERFSAEFPKEGPSILRIQQVVRGDSAAYFCASSRGQGPNYEQYFGPGTRLTVT.

The chain couples TRBV7-2 to TRBJ1-5, with D possibly being TRBD1 (5 bases). Germline lookup yields CDR1 SGHTA and CDR2 FQGNSA. The CDR3 runs to 14 residues. With 4 bases removed from V and 7 bases from J, the gap between germline ends came to 14 bases. The CDR3 reads CASSWGVGGQPQHF. CDR3 DNA: TGTGCCAGCAGCTGGGGGGTGGGGGGACAGCCCCAGCATTTT.

This sequence joins TRBV5-1 and TRBJ1-1; D unresolved. The V end lost 2 bases, the J end lost 8 bases, and 13 bases lay between the germline ends. Germline CDR1 reads SGHRS; CDR2 reads YFSETQ. CDR3 size: 13 residues. This CDR3 reads CASSFTLRSEAFF. CDR3 nucleotides: TGCGCCAGCAGCTTTACGTTAAGGTCGGAAGCTTTCTTT.

The CDR3 sequence: CASSPDFQETQYF. For the CDR3, the DNA is TGTGCCAGCTCACCAGACTTCCAAGAGACCCAGTACTTC. The gene calls are TRBV18 and TRBJ2-5; D is uncertain. Germline assignment: CDR1 KGHSH and CDR2 LQKENI. The length of the CDR3 is 13 residues. The V and J ends lost 2 bases and 1 base respectively, with 5 bases between them.

CDR3 residues: CASSGIGATDTQYF. Written as DNA, the CDR3 is TGTGCCAGCAGCGGGATAGGGGCCACAGATACGCAGTATTTT. The J gene is TRBJ2-3, the V gene TRBV9, with D possibly TRBD1 on 5 matching bases. Germline-derived CDR1 and CDR2 are SGDLS and YYNGEE. This CDR3 spans 14 amino acids. V dropped 3 bases and J dropped 2 bases, with 10 bases sitting between them.

The chain is built from TRBV18 and TRBJ2-5, with TRBD2 as a possible D gene (7 bases). CDR1 and CDR2 (germline): KGHSH, LQKENI. The germline V and J ends were trimmed by 8 bases and 5 bases, with 15 bases remaining between them. This CDR3 has 13 residues. The CDR3 sequence: CASLRGAGETQYF. CDR3 in DNA: TGTGCCAGCCTACGGGGGGCAGGGGAGACCCAGTACTTC.